This T cell receptor (beta chain) was captured in a study of cytomegalovirus exposure and HLA in healthy donors. Concerning this clone itself: What it binds is unknown.

At collection, donors were nominally healthy, but unrecorded immune exposures were probable. Study-wide findings and caveats: DRB1 showed the most TCR associations and HLA-C the fewest in a later analysis, as rates varied by HLA locus. Researchers counted 164 TCR beta chains as cytomegalovirus-associated.

The PCR made use of 60 Vbeta and 13 Jbeta primers. Clones were read by immunoSEQ multiplex PCR, and TCRdb kept only the in-frame ones, dropping some. The sample has 70,000 or so clones; 74% are singletons. The germline V gene encodes CDR1 SGDLS and CDR2 YYNGEE. The CDR3 extends over 16 amino acids. Trimming stripped 4 bases from V and 3 bases from J, with 17 bases between. Sequencing was performed on PBMCs. The rearrangement links TRBV9 to TRBJ2-1; perhaps TRBD1 as D (6 bases). The receptor comes from a woman aged 60-75 years in good health and CMV-seropositive. CDR3 loop: CASSPQGTGLYNEQFF. As DNA, the CDR3 is TGTGCCAGCAGCCCCCAAGGAACAGGGCTCTACAATGAGCAGTTCTTC. Combining the CDR3 with reference TRBV9 and TRBJ2-1 gives the whole variable domain DSGVTQTPKHLITATGQRVTLRCSPRSGDLSVYWYQQSLDQGLQFLIQYYNGEERAKGNILERFSAQQFPDLHSELNLSSLELGDSALYFCASSPQGTGLYNEQFFGPGTRLTVL.